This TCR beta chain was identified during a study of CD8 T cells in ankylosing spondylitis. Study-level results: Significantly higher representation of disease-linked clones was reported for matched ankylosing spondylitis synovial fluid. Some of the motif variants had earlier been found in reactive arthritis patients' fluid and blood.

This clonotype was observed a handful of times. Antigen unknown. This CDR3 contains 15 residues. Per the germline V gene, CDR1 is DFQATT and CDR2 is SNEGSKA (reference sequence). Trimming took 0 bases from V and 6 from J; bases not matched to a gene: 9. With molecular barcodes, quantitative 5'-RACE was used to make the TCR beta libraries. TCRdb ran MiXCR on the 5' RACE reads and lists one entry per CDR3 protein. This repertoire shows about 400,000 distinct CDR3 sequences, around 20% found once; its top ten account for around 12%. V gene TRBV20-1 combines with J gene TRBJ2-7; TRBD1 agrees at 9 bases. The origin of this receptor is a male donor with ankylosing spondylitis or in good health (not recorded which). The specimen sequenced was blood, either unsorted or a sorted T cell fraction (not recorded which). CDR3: CSARDMGQGEGEQYF. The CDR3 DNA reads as TGCAGTGCTAGAGATATGGGACAGGGTGAAGGCGAGCAGTACTTC.